This record looks at one TCR beta chain sequence and its context. The sample belongs to a study of monozygotic twins with inflammatory bowel disease. There are 12 residues in the CDR3. Germline loops: CDR1 SEHNR, CDR2 FQNEAQ (reference sequence). TCRdb reprocessed the 5' RACE reads and reports one entry per CDR3 protein, with no DNA. The sample has about 160,000 distinct CDR3 sequences. The sequenced material came from blood. The receptor comes from a human donor with ulcerative colitis or Crohn's disease, or a healthy co-twin of an affected twin (not recorded which). This chain links TRBV7-9 with TRBJ2-7; the D call of TRBD1 rests on TCRdb alone, since no DNA is present to check it. CDR3 residues: CASSPDSREQYF.